The following is a TCR beta chain sequence with its context. The data belong to a study of shared clonotypes between healthy human individuals. The table came from immunoSEQ multiplex PCR; TCRdb's copy has only in-frame clones and leaves some out. The repertoire holds some 2,100,000 clones, with under 97% as singletons. The study drew its donors from healthy HIV-negative adults without recent acute infections or vaccinations. In germline, CDR1 is MNHNS, CDR2 SASEGT. The length of the CDR3 is 15 residues. The V and J ends lost 8 bases and 0 bases, in that order; junction bases with no gene match: 7. This clonotype originated in a man between 18 and 29 years old in good health. The rearrangement uses TRBV6-1 and TRBJ2-1; 7 bases align to TRBD1. The sequencing input was naive CD4+ T cells sorted from blood. Regarding subset: CD45RA+ positively selected. The CDR3 DNA reads as TGTGCCAGCGGGGACAGCCTGGGCTCCTACAATGAGCAGTTCTTC. This sequence encodes CASGDSLGSYNEQFF.